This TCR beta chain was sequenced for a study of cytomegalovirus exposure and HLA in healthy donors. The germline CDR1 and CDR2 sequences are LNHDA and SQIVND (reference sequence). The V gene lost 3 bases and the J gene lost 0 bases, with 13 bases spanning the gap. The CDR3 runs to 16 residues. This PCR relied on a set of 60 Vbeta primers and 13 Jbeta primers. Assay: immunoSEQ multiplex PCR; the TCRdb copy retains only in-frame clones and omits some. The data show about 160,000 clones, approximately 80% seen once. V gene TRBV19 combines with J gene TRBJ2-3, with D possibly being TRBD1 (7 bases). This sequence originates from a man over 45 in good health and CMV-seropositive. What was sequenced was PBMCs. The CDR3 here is CASSIPGGSSTDTQYF. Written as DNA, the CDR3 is TGTGCCAGTAGTATTCCAGGGGGGTCGAGCACAGATACGCAGTATTTT. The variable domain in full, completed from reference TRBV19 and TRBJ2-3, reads DGGITQSPKYLFRKEGQNVTLSCEQNLNHDAMYWYRQDPGQGLRLIYYSQIVNDFQKGDIAEGYSVSREKKESFPLTVTSAQKNPTAFYLCASSIPGGSSTDTQYFGPGTRLTVL.